The clone carrying this TCR beta chain was observed a single time. Sequencing was performed with immunoSEQ multiplex PCR; in TCRdb, only in-frame clones are kept and a portion is missing. Counted here are approximately 250,000 clones, approximately 90% occurring once; the ten biggest clones make up approximately 4%. This CDR3 has 16 amino acids. The V gene's germline CDR1 is SGHAT and CDR2 FQDESV (reference sequence). V was pared by 5 bases and J by 3 bases, with 19 bases between. The record originates from a study of blood T cell repertoires in COVID-19. This receptor was taken from a woman aged 30 to 39 with acute COVID-19. The sample comprised PBMCs or T cells enriched from blood (not recorded which). This chain links TRBV11-1 with TRBJ1-1; TRBD1 might be the D (5 bases). DNA for the CDR3: TGTGCCAGCAGCCTCCCTGGGGCAGGGAGGGACACTGAAGCTTTCTTT. Amino acid sequence: CASSLPGAGRDTEAFF.